The next 26 T cell receptor beta chains were all read from a single sample in a study of early T cells in non-severe SARS-CoV-2 infection. From the 5' RACE reads, TCRdb called clonotypes with MiXCR, one entry per CDR3 protein. The table shows under 85,000 distinct CDR3 sequences, with approximately 10% occurring only once. The sample comprised whole blood. The receptors here all came from an adult who was a healthcare worker with PCR-confirmed SARS-CoV-2 infection or an uninfected control (not recorded which).

This clonotype was seen at least ten times. V gene TRBV29-1 combines with J gene TRBJ2-7; 9 positions agree with TRBD2. Germline V lookup: CDR1 SQVTM, CDR2 ANQGSEA. The CDR3 is 12 amino acids. Trimming at V came to 7 bases and at J to 6 bases, leaving 7 bases not matched to a gene. The CDR3 sequence is CSAPSGTGEQYF. Written as DNA, the CDR3 is TGCAGCGCCCCTAGCGGGACTGGCGAGCAGTACTTC.

With respect to this clonotype: A read error may produce the germline difference seen at one junction end. This rearrangement joins TRBV20-1 to TRBJ2-4; D may match TRBD1 or TRBD2 (5 bases each). This CDR3 has 14 residues. Germline lookup yields CDR1 DFQATT and CDR2 SNEGSKA (reference sequence). The CDR3 is CSARSRGTQNIQNF. The CDR3 coding sequence is TGCAGTGCTAGATCTCGAGGGACCCAAAACATTCAGAACTTC.

This clonotype was seen at least ten times. The gene calls are TRBV10-2 and TRBJ2-5; 7 bases fit TRBD1. Per the germline V gene, CDR1 is WSHSY and CDR2 is SAAADI. The CDR3 is 15 residues long. The trim removed 3 bases at V and 5 bases at J, leaving 9 bases unmatched. CDR3 bases: TGCGCCAGCAGTGAAGGGGGCCATTCATGGGAGACCCAGTACTTC. This translates into CASSEGGHSWETQYF.

This clonotype was counted between two and nine times. The chain uses TRBV9 and TRBJ2-3; the D gene is possibly TRBD1 (5 bases). CDR3 length: 15 residues. Trimming shortened V by 1 base and J by 0 bases, and 9 bases separated the two germline ends. Looked up from germline, CDR1 is SGDLS and CDR2 is YYNGEE. The CDR3 nucleotides read TGTGCCAGCAGCGTAAGGGGATTTAGCACAGATACGCAGTATTTT. Protein: CASSVRGFSTDTQYF.

This clonotype showed up many times. The chain employs TRBV2 and TRBJ1-5; 9 bases match TRBD1. The CDR3 loop spans 16 amino acids. Germline CDR1 is SNHLY and CDR2 is FYNNEI. V was clipped by 0 bases and J by 1 base; unmatched bases: 1. This chain's CDR3 is CASSEAGQGSNQPQHF. CDR3 nucleotide sequence: TGTGCCAGCAGTGAAGCGGGACAGGGAAGCAATCAGCCCCAGCATTTT.

The genes are TRBV29-1 and TRBJ2-2; the D gene is possibly TRBD1 (5 bases). Trimming took off 3 bases at V and 1 base at J, with 6 bases between the two ends. The germline V gene encodes CDR1 SQVTM and CDR2 ANQGSEA. The length of the CDR3 is 13 residues. The CDR3 region is CSVDRENTGELFF. The CDR3 DNA sequence: TGCAGCGTTGACAGGGAGAACACCGGGGAGCTGTTTTTT.

This clonotype was detected a few times. V is TRBV7-9 and J is TRBJ2-1; no firm D call. The CDR3 covers 13 residues. V shed 1 base and J shed 9 bases, with 10 bases lying between them. Germline V gene data show CDR1 as SEHNR and CDR2 as FQNEAQ (reference sequence). CDR3 loop: CASSLDGVGEQFF. The CDR3 DNA follows: TGTGCCAGCAGCTTAGACGGCGTCGGTGAGCAGTTCTTC.

This clonotype came up a few times. The chain couples TRBV29-1 to TRBJ2-3; D not resolved. CDR3 length: 13 amino acids. Germline CDR1 SQVTM, CDR2 ANQGSEA. V was cut by 7 bases and J by 5 bases, with 16 bases left in between. CDR3 sequence: CSGKLAAGDTQYF. CDR3 bases: TGCAGCGGGAAGCTGGCGGCAGGAGATACGCAGTATTTT.

The J gene is TRBJ2-5, the V gene TRBV7-3; 7 bases fit TRBD1. This CDR3 comprises 13 residues. V was pared by 5 bases and J by 4 bases, with 4 bases of the junction left unmatched. Looked up from germline, CDR1 is SGHTA and CDR2 is FQGTGA. This CDR3 is CASSRTGVETQYF. DNA of the CDR3: TGTGCCAGCAGCCGAACAGGGGTAGAGACCCAGTACTTC.

This clonotype was recorded at least ten times. The chain uses TRBV7-3 and TRBJ1-1; a possible D gene is TRBD1 (5 bases). The V and J ends lost 7 bases and 12 bases respectively, with 27 bases between them. This CDR3 region has 15 residues. The germline CDR1 and CDR2 sequences are SGHTA and FQGTGA. CDR3 sequence reads: CASTPPVTRAVGSFF. CDR3 coding DNA: TGTGCCAGCACCCCCCCCGTCACCAGGGCAGTAGGGTCTTTCTTT.

The rearrangement uses TRBV5-6 and TRBJ2-7, with 8 bases aligning to TRBD2. Trimming took 3 bases from V and 7 from J; bases not matched to a gene: 6. Germline V CDR1 and CDR2: SGHDT, YYEEEE. The CDR3 spans 13 residues. The CDR3 protein is CASSSGLAEEQYF. For the CDR3, the DNA is TGTGCCAGCAGCTCCGGACTAGCTGAGGAGCAGTACTTC.

This clonotype was picked up many times. V and J are TRBV6-2 or TRBV6-3 and TRBJ2-7; D is unclear. Trimming shortened V by 2 bases and J by 0 bases, and 8 bases separated the two germline ends. CDR3 length equals 14 residues. Germline CDR1 reads MNHEY; CDR2 reads SVGEGT. The CDR3 here is CASSYGGASYEQYF. CDR3 coding DNA: TGTGCCAGCAGTTACGGCGGTGCCTCCTACGAGCAGTACTTC.

CDR3 sequence: CASRRDSYEQYF. In DNA, the CDR3 is TGTGCCAGCAGAAGGGACAGCTACGAGCAGTACTTC. The chain employs TRBV12-3 or TRBV12-4 and TRBJ2-7; TRBD1 aligns across 7 bases. V shed 6 bases, J shed 3 bases, and the junction held 2 bases outside the gene matches. The CDR3 totals 12 residues.

This clonotype has just a few counts. This chain uses TRBV12-3 or TRBV12-4 with TRBJ2-2; D remains unclear. This CDR3 comprises 12 residues. Trimming cost V 8 bases and J 4 bases, with 8 bases left between them. Here the CDR3 DNA reads TGTGCCAGCCTCTGGAGCACCGGGGAGCTGTTTTTT. It encodes CASLWSTGELFF.

The V call is TRBV7-2, the J call TRBJ2-3; D might be TRBD1 (5 bases). Germline V lookup: CDR1 SGHTA, CDR2 FQGNSA. This CDR3 contains 14 residues. Trimming stripped 5 bases from V and 1 base from J, with 10 bases between. CDR3 protein: CASSPLTGTDTQYF. The CDR3 DNA follows: TGTGCCAGCAGCCCATTGACAGGCACAGATACGCAGTATTTT.

This clonotype was observed a few times. The rearrangement links TRBV5-1 to TRBJ1-5, with D possibly matching TRBD1 (5 bases). The CDR3 consists of 13 residues. In germline, CDR1 is SGHRS, CDR2 YFSETQ. The V gene lost 7 bases and the J gene lost 4 bases, with 12 bases spanning the gap. As DNA, the CDR3 is TGCGCCAGCCGCATGACAGCTAATCAGCCCCAGCATTTT. This gives the protein CASRMTANQPQHF.

The J gene is TRBJ2-2, the V gene TRBV18, with D maybe TRBD2 (6 bases). Germline lookup yields CDR1 KGHSH and CDR2 LQKENI. V was trimmed by 3 bases and J by 2 bases, leaving 10 bases between them. The CDR3 spans 15 residues. The CDR3 sequence is CASSPPGLNTGELFF. The DNA for the CDR3 is TGTGCCAGCTCACCGCCGGGACTTAACACCGGGGAGCTGTTTTTT.

The J gene is TRBJ1-5, the V gene TRBV18; 7 nucleotides match TRBD1. V shed 3 bases, J shed 3 bases, and the junction held 5 bases outside the gene matches. CDR3 length: 15 amino acids. Looked up from germline, CDR1 is KGHSH and CDR2 is LQKENI. The chain's CDR3 is CASSPPGQINQPQHF. In DNA, the CDR3 is TGTGCCAGCTCACCCCCGGGACAGATCAATCAGCCCCAGCATTTT.

The rearrangement joins TRBV30 to TRBJ1-2; D might be TRBD1 (5 bases). V was clipped by 0 bases and J by 4 bases, with 12 bases between them. The CDR3 is made up of 14 amino acids. CDR1 is GTSNPN, CDR2 SVGIG, per germline (reference sequence). The CDR3 nucleotides read TGTGCCTGGAGTGTACTTGGGGCCGGCTATGGCTACACCTTC. This gives the protein CAWSVLGAGYGYTF.

This chain joins TRBV5-6 and TRBJ2-1; D may correspond to TRBD1 or TRBD2 (5 bases each). Trimming took off 4 bases at V and 12 bases at J, with 17 bases between the two ends. Germline-derived CDR1 and CDR2 are SGHDT and YYEEEE. The CDR3 has 13 amino acids. In DNA, the CDR3 is TGTGCCAGCAGCCTTTCGGGGCCCTCGTGGCAGTTCTTC. Its protein product is CASSLSGPSWQFF.

A word on this clonotype: Sequence at one end of the junction differs from germline and may be a read error. The J gene is TRBJ2-7, the V gene TRBV12-3 or TRBV12-4; TRBD2 is a possible D gene (6 bases). CDR3 length: 12 amino acids. CDR3 bases: TGTGCCAGCAGTTTGATCGGGAGCGAGCAGTCCTTC. Protein: CASSLIGSEQSF.

J is TRBJ2-2 and V is TRBV10-2, with 12 bases matching TRBD2. Germline V gene sequence: CDR1 WSHSY, CDR2 SAAADI. The CDR3 consists of 16 residues. V lost 3 bases, J lost 6 bases, and 5 bases stayed unmatched. The CDR3: CASSDPSGGVAGELFF. The CDR3 DNA sequence: TGCGCCAGCAGTGATCCTAGCGGGGGGGTCGCCGGGGAGCTGTTTTTT.

This clonotype was recorded at least ten times. This chain links TRBV12-3 or TRBV12-4 with TRBJ2-1; no definite D call. With 2 bases removed from V and 0 bases from J, the gap between germline ends came to 11 bases. This CDR3 spans 16 amino acids. Here the CDR3 DNA reads TGTGCCAGCAGTTTAACTCTGTTTAGCTCCTACAATGAGCAGTTCTTC. Encoded protein: CASSLTLFSSYNEQFF.

This sequence joins TRBV11-2 and TRBJ1-1, with D possibly matching TRBD1 (5 bases). The CDR3 is 15 residues long. Between the trimmed V and J ends, which lost 3 bases and 3 bases, there was a span of 14 bases. Germline loops: CDR1 SGHAT, CDR2 FQNNGV. The CDR3 spells CASSFVVGGDTEAFF. As DNA, the CDR3 is TGTGCCAGCAGCTTCGTGGTGGGGGGAGACACTGAAGCTTTCTTT.

This chain joins TRBV27 and TRBJ1-5, with 9 bases matching TRBD1. The CDR3 covers 14 residues. Germline V gene data show CDR1 as MNHEY and CDR2 as SMNVEV (reference sequence). V shed 3 bases, J shed 7 bases, and the junction held 4 bases outside the gene matches. The CDR3 DNA is TGTGCCAGCAGTTTCCGGACAGGGGCCCAGCCCCAGCATTTT. It is translated as CASSFRTGAQPQHF.

V is TRBV6-5 and J is TRBJ2-5; 13 bases fit TRBD2. The V and J ends lost 5 bases and 6 bases, in that order; junction bases with no gene match: 15. The CDR3 covers 18 residues. Per germline, CDR1 MNHEY and CDR2 SVGAGI. CDR3 sequence: CASSAGLAGATTKKTQYF. The CDR3 DNA reads as TGTGCCAGCAGTGCCGGACTAGCGGGGGCCACTACCAAGAAGACCCAGTACTTC.